One sample yielded the 18 T cell receptor beta chains listed below, sequenced in a study of T-cell reconstitution after alpha-beta-depleted transplantation in children. The authors prepared the TCRbeta library with unique molecular identifiers. TCRdb reprocessed the PCR reads via MiXCR and lists one record per CDR3 protein. The table shows about 500,000 distinct CDR3 sequences, with roughly 33% occurring only once. The material sequenced was PBMCs from the stem cell graft donor, taken from the stem cell graft. These receptors all stem from a human donor who donated a stem cell graft to a child with aplastic anemia.

In its sample, this clonotype was seen many times. V is TRBV29-1 and J is TRBJ2-7; no definite D call. Germline loops: CDR1 SQVTM, CDR2 ANQGSEA. This CDR3 region has 14 residues. The V end was cut by 1 base, the J end by 3 bases, with 13 bases between. CDR3 sequence: CSVEGQWPNYEQYF. The CDR3, as DNA: TGCAGCGTTGAAGGGCAGTGGCCCAACTACGAGCAGTACTTC.

The V call is TRBV4-2, the J call TRBJ2-3; 12 bases line up with TRBD2. Trimming removed 0 bases from V and 7 bases from J; junction bases left unmatched: 8. There are 17 residues in the CDR3. Germline V gives CDR1 LGHNA, CDR2 YNFKEQ. CDR3 residues: CASSQDLLAGGSNTQYF. CDR3 sequence (DNA): TGTGCCAGCAGCCAAGATCTACTAGCGGGAGGCTCAAATACGCAGTATTTT.

This chain uses TRBV12-3 or TRBV12-4 with TRBJ2-1, with 10 bases that match TRBD1. The V segment lost 6 bases and the J segment 1 base; nucleotides outside the gene matches: 3. The CDR3 length is 15 residues. CDR3 sequence reads: CASRQGQGSYNEQFF. CDR3 coding DNA: TGTGCCAGCAGACAGGGACAGGGGTCCTACAATGAGCAGTTCTTC.

This chain joins TRBV12-3 or TRBV12-4 and TRBJ2-7, with 7 bases lining up with TRBD2. V shed 6 bases, J shed 9 bases, and the junction held 17 bases outside the gene matches. The CDR3 consists of 15 residues. CDR3 nucleotide sequence: TGTGCCAGCAGCCCTGGACTAGGGCTGATGGGGGGGCAGTACTTC. Protein sequence: CASSPGLGLMGGQYF.

In its sample, this clonotype was seen a few times. The rearrangement uses TRBV7-2 and TRBJ1-2; TRBD1 agrees at 8 bases. Germline V gene sequence: CDR1 SGHTA, CDR2 FQGNSA. V lost 2 bases to trimming and J lost 3 bases; unmatched junction nucleotides: 5. CDR3 length: 15 residues. In DNA form, the CDR3 reads TGTGCCAGCAGCTTATCCGGGACAGGCTACTATGGCTACACCTTC. Its translation: CASSLSGTGYYGYTF.

V gene TRBV9 combines with J gene TRBJ2-5; TRBD2 agrees at 13 bases. Per germline, CDR1 SGDLS and CDR2 YYNGEE. The CDR3 consists of 16 residues. The V and J ends lost 3 bases and 1 base, in that order; junction bases with no gene match: 3. The CDR3 protein is CASSAGLAGFQETQYF. The CDR3 DNA reads as TGTGCCAGCAGCGCGGGACTAGCGGGATTCCAAGAGACCCAGTACTTC.

The chain uses TRBV24-1 and TRBJ1-4; maybe TRBD1 (5 bases). The CDR3 is 12 amino acids. The germline V and J ends were trimmed by 6 bases and 10 bases, with 11 bases remaining between them. Germline assignment: CDR1 KGHDR and CDR2 SFDVKD. The CDR3 protein is CATSPSGRKLFF. Written as DNA, the CDR3 is TGTGCCACCAGTCCATCAGGGCGAAAACTGTTTTTT.

The chain uses TRBV28 and TRBJ1-1; D remains ambiguous. Germline assignment: CDR1 MDHEN and CDR2 SYDVKM. V lost 6 bases to trimming and J lost 0 bases, with 8 bases between them. The CDR3 loop spans 13 amino acids. The CDR3: CASRLRLNTEAFF. CDR3 in DNA: TGTGCCAGCAGATTGAGGCTGAACACTGAAGCTTTCTTT.

There are a few counts of this clonotype. This sequence joins TRBV30 and TRBJ2-7; D call uncertain. The ends were cut back, 2 bases at V and 2 bases at J, with 13 bases in the middle. The CDR3 is 14 residues long. Germline CDR1 and CDR2: GTSNPN and SVGIG (reference sequence). The CDR3 DNA is TGTGCCTGGAGTAAAGGGCCAGGACCCTACGAGCAGTACGTC. This codes for CAWSKGPGPYEQYV.

This clonotype turned up a few times. This chain uses TRBV18 with TRBJ1-1; D perhaps matches TRBD1 (6 bases). The CDR3 is made up of 17 amino acids. The V end was cut by 6 bases, the J end by 1 base, with 21 bases between. Germline V gives CDR1 KGHSH, CDR2 LQKENI. The CDR3 spells CASSLADPGVGNTEAFF. DNA of the CDR3: TGTGCCAGCTCTCTCGCCGACCCAGGGGTGGGGAACACTGAAGCTTTCTTT.

The table lists this clonotype with a few counts. The chain employs TRBV4-2 and TRBJ2-3; 9 bases line up with TRBD1. From germline, CDR1 is LGHNA and CDR2 YNFKEQ. Trimming took 4 bases from V and 4 from J; bases not matched to a gene: 6. The CDR3 extends over 15 amino acids. CDR3 loop: CASSRRDRVADTQYF. The CDR3 region has the DNA TGTGCCAGCAGCCGGAGGGACAGGGTGGCAGATACGCAGTATTTT.

The chain employs TRBV29-1 and TRBJ2-7; TRBD2 aligns across 13 bases. Trimming took 6 bases from V and 3 from J; bases not matched to a gene: 5. The CDR3 totals 14 residues. Germline CDR1 reads SQVTM; CDR2 reads ANQGSEA. As DNA, the CDR3 is TGCAGCGTAGGTACTAGCGGGAGGGACTACGAGCAGTACTTC. It encodes CSVGTSGRDYEQYF.

The gene calls are TRBV4-3 and TRBJ1-2; TRBD1 matches 8 bases. This CDR3 contains 16 residues. Germline lookup yields CDR1 LGHNA and CDR2 YSLEER. V was clipped by 0 bases and J by 8 bases; unmatched bases: 11. The CDR3 loop reads CASSQDSRETGVGYTF. CDR3 DNA: TGCGCCAGCAGCCAAGATTCCCGGGAGACAGGGGTCGGCTACACCTTC.

The chain carries TRBV27 and TRBJ2-1; D unresolved. The germline gives CDR1 MNHEY, CDR2 SMNVEV (reference sequence). Trimming removed 3 bases from V and 12 bases from J, with 9 bases in between. This CDR3 contains 11 residues. The DNA of the CDR3 is TGTGCCAGCAGTTTGGTCGACCGGCAGTTCTTC. Translated: CASSLVDRQFF.

There are a few counts of this clonotype. The J gene is TRBJ1-1, the V gene TRBV29-1; D might be TRBD1 (6 bases). Between the trimmed V and J ends, which lost 6 bases and 5 bases, there was a span of 25 bases. The CDR3 length is 16 residues. Germline CDR1 SQVTM, CDR2 ANQGSEA. In DNA, the CDR3 is TGCAGCGTACAGGGTTTCGGCGACCGGAGGGGTACTGAAGCTTTCTTT. The encoded protein is CSVQGFGDRRGTEAFF.

V gene TRBV6-2 or TRBV6-3 combines with J gene TRBJ1-3, with 8 positions matching TRBD1. Per the germline V gene, CDR1 is MNHEY and CDR2 is SVGEGT. The CDR3 length is 14 residues. Germline trimming cut 6 bases from V and 3 bases from J; bases unmatched to any gene: 4. CDR3 DNA: TGTGCCAGCAGAAACGGACAGGGTGGAAACACCATATATTTT. It codes for CASRNGQGGNTIYF.

V and J are TRBV20-1 and TRBJ2-1; 7 nucleotides match TRBD2. Trimming took 6 bases from V and 2 from J; bases not matched to a gene: 10. Germline CDR1 DFQATT, CDR2 SNEGSKA (reference sequence). The CDR3 has 15 residues. In nucleotides, the CDR3 is TGCAGTGCCCCGGAGAGCGGGGCTACCTACAATGAGCAGTTCTTC. It yields the protein CSAPESGATYNEQFF.

As to this clonotype: A read error may produce the germline difference seen at one junction end. The CDR3 region is CAGSYRDNNYGYTF. The CDR3 DNA reads TGTGCCGGCAGCTACCGGGACAATAACTATGGCTACACCTTC. The J gene is TRBJ1-2, the V gene TRBV7-9; weak D call: TRBD1 (6 bases). There are 14 residues in the CDR3. Germline CDR1 reads SEHNR; CDR2 reads FQNEAQ (reference sequence).